The clone carrying this T cell receptor beta chain has a count of ten or more. The antigen remains unidentified. Germline loops: CDR1 MNHNS, CDR2 SASEGT. The CDR3 loop spans 14 amino acids. Trimming pared 4 bases from V and 6 bases from J, leaving 10 bases between. The data belong to a study of T cells in Graves' hyperthyroidism and ophthalmopathy. General observations from the study: In the blood, most expanded thyroid clonotypes above 0.001 appeared as well. A model built on 13 V-J features separated ophthalmopathy from stable hyperthyroidism.

Amplified regions were TCR beta CDR3 sequences from RNA transcripts. The TCR CDR3 first-round RT-PCR relied on the HTBI primer set. MiXCR was run by TCRdb on the multiplex PCR reads, yielding one entry per CDR3 protein. This table holds around 500,000 distinct CDR3 sequences, 13% to 15% found once. This receptor was obtained from a middle-aged woman with Graves' hyperthyroidism. V gene TRBV6-1 combines with J gene TRBJ1-6; unclear D gene. Material for sequencing was blood. This CDR3 is CASSGRMANSPLHF. DNA of the CDR3: TGTGCCAGCAGTGGGAGGATGGCTAATTCACCCCTCCACTTT.